This T cell receptor (beta chain) was recorded in a study of control samples from healthy donors and cancer patients. Assay used: immunoSEQ multiplex PCR; TCRdb lists only in-frame clones, some missing. The sample comprises under 70,000 clones, nearly 90% of which are singletons, and more than 3.5% rests with the top ten. From germline, CDR1 is MNHNY and CDR2 SVGAGI (reference sequence). V shed 2 bases and J 8 bases; nucleotides not matched to a gene: 8. This CDR3 has 14 amino acids. This chain joins TRBV6-6 and TRBJ1-2; 7 bases map to TRBD1. The receptor was derived from a middle-aged man in good health. Sample: blood. The CDR3 bases are TGTGCCAGCAGTTACGGACAGGAACCTATAGGCTACACCTTC. It codes for CASSYGQEPIGYTF.